This T cell receptor (beta chain) was recorded in a study of PD-1 blockade in classical Hodgkin lymphoma (TCRdb year 2020). Turning to the overall study: Nivolumab dosing was 3 mg/kg intravenously every 2 weeks, continuing until either disease progression or unacceptable toxicity. To define a peripheral blood immune signature of response to PD-1 blockade in classical Hodgkin lymphoma, the study combined TCR beta sequencing with CyTOF. The full study reports these points: Baseline TCR diversity was reported to be lower in newly diagnosed patients than in healthy donors and to be lower still in relapsed/refractory patients. A significant rise by C4D1 was seen in CD4+ but not CD8+ TCR diversity (p=0.0027 vs p=0.16), with the rise being most apparent in complete responders (p=0.02). Among trial patients, those achieving complete response had baseline diversity similar to that of newly diagnosed patients, while diversity was significantly lower in partial responders and progressors. Diversity was lower in patients who began nivolumab less than 1 year after ASCT, so these patients were left out of later analyses to avoid confounding by immune reconstitution. The study was limited to a single clinical trial cohort, and causes of repertoire differences, possibly disease activity or prior therapy, remained undefined.

What this sample's time point label stands for: cycle 2 day 1 (C2D1) of nivolumab. All trial patients had relapsed after autologous stem cell transplantation, with cohorts A, B and C differing in prior brentuximab vedotin exposure. The trial cohort included fewer than 60 patients with relapsed/refractory classical Hodgkin lymphoma, and each patient had a best overall response of complete response, partial response or progressive disease. Trial patients were treated with single-agent nivolumab in the multi-cohort phase II CheckMate 205 trial. An independent review committee assessed best overall response using the 2007 International Working Group response criteria. Trial PBMCs were collected immediately before nivolumab initiation (C1D1) and during therapy at cycle 2 day 1 and cycle 4 day 1. After peripheral blood was drawn into 8 mL Vacutainer Cell Preparation Tubes, PBMCs were isolated by centrifugation and then cryopreserved.

Genomic DNA was extracted with the Qiagen DNeasy kit from unsorted PBMCs and from negatively selected CD4+ and CD8+ fractions. TCR beta CDR3 regions were subjected to amplification by immunoSEQ multiplex PCR with primers that anneal to V and J segments. A synthetic immune receptor repertoire was used to minimize amplification bias, and remaining bias was computationally removed after sequencing. Per the source publication's procedure: Custom Python scripts were used to quantify repertoire diversity as the Shannon entropy index. Unsorted, CD4+ and CD8+ repertoires were examined separately, except in combined analyses, for which CD4+ and CD8+ sequences were merged in silico. Clonal expansion was defined as a frequency increase of at least 2-fold after treatment compared with C1D1, and clones undetected at baseline were assigned a pseudocount of 0.5. Singleton clones were defined as clones with 0 or 1 copy at C1D1, and non-singleton clones were defined as clones with 2 or more copies. By matching protein sequences in sorted samples from the same patient, clones expanded in unsorted samples were annotated as CD4+, CD8+ or unknown. Diversity changes from C1D1 to C4D1 were tested in paired samples using Wilcoxon tests. TCRdb's version of the immuneACCESS table is confined to in-frame rearrangements and falls short of the full clone set. An unresolved V gene accounts for under half of the shortfall where checked; the remainder is of unknown origin. V and J calls and clone size are as listed in that table; D and trimming were resolved from the DNA. The sample records more than 40,000 clones, around 76% of which are singletons. Around 2.8% of the sample is in the top ten clones.

About this clone: Its recognized antigen is unknown. No base quality information exists; no much larger clone differs at one position.

Relative to germline, V is 1 base shorter and J is 5 bases shorter, with 8 bases between their ends. The CDR3 contains 14 residues, cysteine and phenylalanine counted. The DNA shown is the 42-base CDR3, in frame from base 1. The germline V gene (reference sequence) specifies MNHEY as CDR1 and SMNVEV as CDR2. The sequenced sample was peripheral blood mononuclear cells (PBMCs), obtained before the second cycle of nivolumab. The TCR was taken from a human donor with classical Hodgkin lymphoma. The chain is made from TRBV27 and TRBJ1-4; no D segment can be confidently identified. The CDR3 is CASSLWEGNEKLFF. In nucleotide form, the sequence is TGTGCCAGCAGTTTATGGGAGGGAAATGAAAAACTGTTTTTT.